A selection of T cell receptor beta chains follows, all from one sample in a study of cytomegalovirus exposure and HLA in healthy donors. TCRdb's copy holds only in-frame clones and misses some; the assay was immunoSEQ multiplex PCR. The top ten clones hold approximately 9% of a sample with around 70,000 clones, nearly 80% of them seen once. Sequenced: PBMCs. The receptors derive from a woman in her 40s in good health and CMV-seropositive. Each CDR3 is given with its conserved first and last residue. D genes are given only for firm matches. A row's size may be missing; if present it is once, few, many or a size class.

V gene	D gene	clone size	J gene	CDR3 protein	CDR3 DNA
TRBV7-2	TRBD2	NA	TRBJ2-5	CASSEPSGGPLGTQYF	TGTGCCAGCAGCGAACCTAGCGGGGGGCCATTGGGGACCCAGTACTTC
TRBV7-2	NA	NA	TRBJ1-5	CASSFDSNQPQHF	TGTGCCAGCAGCTTCGACAGTAATCAGCCCCAGCATTTT
TRBV11-3	NA	NA	TRBJ1-6	CASSQQGSNSPLHF	TGTGCCAGCAGTCAACAGGGCTCTAATTCACCCCTCCACTTT
TRBV7-2	NA	few	TRBJ1-1	CASSRSLLNTEAFF	TGTGCCAGCAGCCGAAGCCTCTTGAACACTGAAGCTTTCTTT
TRBV5-1	TRBD2	NA	TRBJ2-5	CASQVSGGWRETQYF	TGCGCCAGTCAAGTTAGCGGGGGGTGGCGAGAGACCCAGTACTTC
TRBV28	NA	NA	TRBJ1-4	CASSLRGIDEKLFF	TGTGCCAGCAGTTTAAGGGGAATCGATGAAAAACTGTTTTTT
TRBV28	TRBD1	few	TRBJ2-7	CASSFFDRETHEQYF	TGTGCCAGCAGTTTCTTCGACAGGGAAACCCACGAGCAGTACTTC
TRBV6-5	NA	NA	TRBJ1-2	CASGGSSFYGYTF	TGTGCCAGCGGAGGGTCCTCTTTCTATGGCTACACCTTC
TRBV5-4	TRBD2	few	TRBJ2-7	CASSLGGLAGGPGEQYF	TGTGCCAGCAGCTTGGGGGGACTAGCGGGGGGCCCGGGAGAGCAGTACTTC
TRBV7-2	TRBD2	few	TRBJ2-1	CASSWTRGNEQFF	TGTGCCAGCAGCTGGACTAGAGGCAATGAGCAGTTCTTC
TRBV5-1	NA	NA	TRBJ2-2	CASSSTAANTGELFF	TGCGCCAGCAGCTCCACAGCGGCGAACACCGGGGAGCTGTTTTTT
TRBV6-5	TRBD1	NA	TRBJ2-3	CASSQHRDSPPQYF	TGTGCCAGCAGTCAACACAGGGACAGTCCTCCGCAGTATTTT
TRBV11-2	TRBD1	few	TRBJ1-2	CASSLEPGQGSNTF	TGTGCCAGCAGCTTGGAACCGGGACAGGGGAGTAACACCTTC
TRBV29-1	TRBD2	few	TRBJ2-3	CSVERGLAGADTQYF	TGCAGCGTTGAACGGGGATTAGCGGGGGCGGATACGCAGTATTTT
TRBV18	NA	NA	TRBJ2-5	CASSPETGGETQYF	TGTGCCAGCTCACCGGAGACAGGAGGAGAGACCCAGTACTTC
TRBV19	NA	NA	TRBJ1-5	CASSTTGSKQPQHF	TGTGCCAGTAGTACAACAGGAAGCAAACAGCCCCAGCATTTT
TRBV5-6	TRBD1	NA	TRBJ1-4	CASDEGGTTNEKLFF	TGTGCCAGCGATGAAGGGGGCACGACTAATGAAAAACTGTTTTTT
TRBV28	TRBD1	NA	TRBJ2-3	CASSSLGDRGTDTQYF	TGTGCCAGCAGCTCTTTGGGGGACAGGGGCACAGATACGCAGTATTTT
TRBV28	NA	NA	TRBJ1-2	CASSSQGRNGYTF	TGTGCCAGCAGTTCTCAGGGGAGAAATGGCTACACCTTC
TRBV7-9	NA	NA	TRBJ1-1	CASSFGGKNTEAFF	TGTGCCAGCAGCTTCGGCGGGAAGAACACTGAAGCTTTCTTT
TRBV6-1	TRBD1	NA	TRBJ2-3	CASRLGQGAIDTQYF	TGTGCCAGCAGACTCGGACAGGGGGCTATAGATACGCAGTATTTT
TRBV2	NA	NA	TRBJ2-7	CASRGHVYEQYF	TGTGCCAGTCGGGGACACGTCTACGAGCAGTACTTC
TRBV28	NA	NA	TRBJ1-2	CASSFGGKGYTF	TGTGCCAGCAGTTTCGGGGGAAAGGGCTACACCTTC
TRBV5-1	TRBD1	NA	TRBJ1-2	CASRAGTVNYGYTF	TGCGCCAGCAGAGCCGGGACAGTAAACTATGGCTACACCTTC
TRBV10-3	TRBD1	once	TRBJ2-5	CAISRQGGETQYF	TGTGCCATCAGCAGACAGGGGGGCGAGACCCAGTACTTC
TRBV28	TRBD2	large	TRBJ2-5	CASTQERLAGIETQYF	TGTGCCAGCACCCAGGAGCGACTAGCGGGGATAGAGACCCAGTACTTC
TRBV19	TRBD1	NA	TRBJ1-1	CASSLIWTGPEAFF	TGTGCCAGTAGTCTTATCTGGACAGGCCCTGAAGCTTTCTTT
TRBV7-6	TRBD1	few	TRBJ2-7	CASSLDVGGGEQYF	TGTGCCAGCAGCTTAGATGTAGGGGGCGGCGAGCAGTACTTC
TRBV28	NA	NA	TRBJ1-4	CASSLPRQATNEKLFF	TGTGCCAGCAGTTTACCCCGACAGGCAACTAATGAAAAACTGTTTTTT
TRBV13	TRBD2	NA	TRBJ2-5	CASSTGTSLHQETQYF	TGTGCCAGCAGCACCGGGACTAGCCTCCACCAAGAGACCCAGTACTTC
TRBV7-2	TRBD1	NA	TRBJ1-4	CASSEPGGLNEKLFF	TGTGCCAGCAGCGAACCAGGGGGGCTGAATGAAAAACTGTTTTTT
TRBV7-2	NA	NA	TRBJ2-5	CASSQPMTAQETQYF	TGTGCCAGCAGCCAACCGATGACAGCGCAAGAGACCCAGTACTTC
TRBV6-5	TRBD1	NA	TRBJ2-7	CASRPDRAPYEQYF	TGTGCCAGCAGGCCTGACAGGGCCCCCTACGAGCAGTACTTC
TRBV11-3	TRBD1	NA	TRBJ2-5	CASSLRQGAGETQYF	TGTGCCAGCAGCCTCCGACAGGGGGCAGGAGAGACCCAGTACTTC
TRBV28	NA	NA	TRBJ1-5	CASSLYGLSGQPQHF	TGTGCCAGCAGTTTATACGGATTGTCGGGTCAGCCTCAGCATTTT
TRBV30	TRBD1	NA	TRBJ1-3	CAWSETGGRDTIYF	TGTGCCTGGAGTGAAACAGGGGGAAGGGACACCATATATTTT
TRBV6-1	NA	NA	TRBJ1-1	CASTVTSSTEAFF	TGTGCCAGCACCGTGACAAGCAGCACTGAAGCTTTCTTT
TRBV2	NA	few	TRBJ2-3	CASSRGARDTQYF	TGTGCCAGCAGTCGGGGGGCCAGAGATACGCAGTATTTT
TRBV7-2	TRBD1	few	TRBJ1-2	CASSRGTASWGYTF	TGTGCCAGCAGCAGAGGGACAGCCTCTTGGGGCTACACCTTC
TRBV14	NA	NA	TRBJ2-3	CASSRIQSSTDTQYF	TGTGCCAGCAGCCGAATACAGTCTAGCACAGATACGCAGTATTTT
TRBV18	TRBD1	NA	TRBJ2-2	CASSPPSGGDTGELFF	TGTGCCAGCTCACCACCATCAGGGGGCGACACCGGGGAGCTGTTTTTT
TRBV15	NA	few	TRBJ2-7	CATSRFPRFHEQYF	TGTGCCACCAGCAGGTTCCCACGGTTCCACGAGCAGTACTTC
TRBV21-1	NA	once	TRBJ2-3	CASTPGQGIGGGSTDTQYF	TGTGCCAGTACCCCGGGACAGGGTATCGGGGGGGGCTCCACAGATACGCAGTATTTT
TRBV7-9	NA	NA	TRBJ2-4	CASSFPPPRTEKNIQYF	TGTGCCAGCAGCTTCCCTCCGCCCCGGACAGAGAAAAACATTCAGTACTTC
TRBV9	NA	NA	TRBJ2-2	CASSVDLEGELFF	TGTGCCAGCAGCGTTGACTTGGAGGGGGAGCTGTTTTTT
TRBV30	NA	NA	TRBJ2-2	CACLSPQGDTGELFF	TGTGCCTGTCTATCCCCGCAGGGCGACACCGGGGAGCTGTTTTTT
TRBV25-1	NA	NA	TRBJ1-5	CASSLGRNQPQHF	TGTGCCAGCAGCCTCGGTCGTAATCAGCCCCAGCATTTT
TRBV6-4	NA	NA	TRBJ2-2	CASSEFLAATGELFF	TGTGCCAGCAGTGAATTCTTGGCCGCCACCGGGGAGCTGTTTTTT
TRBV19	TRBD1	NA	TRBJ1-5	CASSSGTGTSQPQHF	TGTGCCAGTAGTTCCGGGACAGGGACAAGTCAGCCCCAGCATTTT
TRBV7-2	NA	few	TRBJ1-1	CASSLNRPEAFF	TGTGCCAGCAGCTTAAACAGGCCTGAAGCTTTCTTT